This record covers a single T cell receptor beta chain. The target antigen is unknown. This sample is drawn from a study of long-term antiretroviral therapy in people with HIV. About the research overall: There is a gap of about a decade between the earliest samples and the later 2015 immediate-ART recommendation.

With 5 bases removed from V and 1 base from J, the gap between germline ends came to 13 bases. The CDR3 covers 15 residues. The germline gives CDR1 LNHDA, CDR2 SQIVND (reference sequence). The authors ran the immunoSEQ assay, v3.0, at survey level. TCRdb's copy holds only in-frame clones and misses some; the assay was immunoSEQ multiplex PCR. This table has fewer than 25,000 clones, 90% to 95% appearing once. Treatment of all HIV participants took place in the United States. Whole-study results and caveats: Narrower CDR3 length ranges marked HIV repertoires relative to controls.

The sequences come from unsorted PBMCs, collected around 5 years after starting antiretroviral therapy. The sequence was obtained from a woman between 50 and 59 years old with HIV. The chain combines TRBV19 with TRBJ2-3; tentatively, D is TRBD2 (5 bases). CDR3 loop: CASSSLAPGTDTQYF. The CDR3 region has the DNA TGTGCCAGTAGTTCCTTAGCGCCAGGCACAGATACGCAGTATTTT.